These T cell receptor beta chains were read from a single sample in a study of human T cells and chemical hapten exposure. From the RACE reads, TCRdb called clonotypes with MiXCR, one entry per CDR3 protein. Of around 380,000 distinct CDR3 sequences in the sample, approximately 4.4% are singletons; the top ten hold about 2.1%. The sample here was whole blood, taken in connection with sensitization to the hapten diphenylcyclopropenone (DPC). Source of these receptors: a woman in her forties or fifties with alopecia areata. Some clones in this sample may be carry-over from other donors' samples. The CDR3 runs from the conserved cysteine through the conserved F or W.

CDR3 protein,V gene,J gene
CASSQSAQGYEQYF,TRBV4-3,TRBJ2-7
CASSQYQETQYF,TRBV14,TRBJ2-5
CASSQETTASSGNTIYF,TRBV4-2,TRBJ1-3
CSARVVASGVGPYEQYF,TRBV20-1,TRBJ2-7
CATSDLPGNTIYF,TRBV24-1,TRBJ1-3
CASSSGGTSSPLHF,TRBV7-9,TRBJ1-6
CASSQENRNTIYF,TRBV14,TRBJ1-3
CASSADTSHGQYF,TRBV7-9,TRBJ2-7
CASSPDRFTDTQYF,TRBV7-9,TRBJ2-3
CASSQGPGQPYEQYF,TRBV3-1,TRBJ2-7
CASSLVGNGNQPQHF,TRBV7-2,TRBJ1-5
CSVVRTGGRGEKLFF,TRBV29-1,TRBJ1-4
CASSLSGTVNEKLFF,TRBV7-2,TRBJ1-4
CSVGETGGQPQHF,TRBV29-1,TRBJ1-5
CASSLGTLYSNQPQHF,TRBV7-2,TRBJ1-5
CASSSPVRGGAKNIQYF,TRBV6-5,TRBJ2-4
CASSLILAGGPYSYNEQFF,TRBV18,TRBJ2-1
CASSLDGGTLHF,TRBV5-6,TRBJ1-6
CASSYFAGGHTDTQYF,TRBV6-5,TRBJ2-3
CASSPRSPRAGNTIYF,TRBV7-8,TRBJ1-3
CASRIGTGSTGELFF,TRBV6-5,TRBJ2-2
CASRFLFENTEAFF,TRBV28,TRBJ1-1